The clone carrying this T cell receptor beta chain has only a few counts. Its target is unknown. The CDR3 has 15 amino acids. Germline values: CDR1 SGHVS, CDR2 FQNEAQ. V shed 5 bases and J shed 3 bases, with 14 bases lying between them. TCRdb independently ran MiXCR on the 5' RACE reads; one entry per CDR3 protein. Of 550,000 to 700,000 distinct CDR3 sequences listed, approximately 18% are singletons. This entry is derived from a study of T-cell memory formation after mild COVID-19. The study's findings and limits: The study found contracting CD4+ clones mainly in CM and EM and contracting CD8+ clones in EMRA.

The clonotype originates from an adult woman who had mild COVID-19 (a few samples of this study predate the infection). Cell type and time point are not known. The specimen sequenced was PBMCs or a T cell subset sorted from them (not recorded which). The chain carries TRBV7-8 and TRBJ1-5, with a tentative D call TRBD1 (6 bases). This chain's CDR3 is CASSPAGAYNQPQHF. The CDR3 nucleotides are TGTGCCAGCAGCCCCGCGGGGGCTTACAATCAGCCCCAGCATTTT. Full variable domain (rest looked up from reference TRBV7-8 and TRBJ1-5): GAGVSQSPRYKVAKRGQDVALRCDPISGHVSLFWYQQALGQGPEFLTYFQNEAQLDKSGLPSDRFFAERPEGSVSTLKIQRTQQEDSAVYLCASSPAGAYNQPQHFGDGTRLSIL.